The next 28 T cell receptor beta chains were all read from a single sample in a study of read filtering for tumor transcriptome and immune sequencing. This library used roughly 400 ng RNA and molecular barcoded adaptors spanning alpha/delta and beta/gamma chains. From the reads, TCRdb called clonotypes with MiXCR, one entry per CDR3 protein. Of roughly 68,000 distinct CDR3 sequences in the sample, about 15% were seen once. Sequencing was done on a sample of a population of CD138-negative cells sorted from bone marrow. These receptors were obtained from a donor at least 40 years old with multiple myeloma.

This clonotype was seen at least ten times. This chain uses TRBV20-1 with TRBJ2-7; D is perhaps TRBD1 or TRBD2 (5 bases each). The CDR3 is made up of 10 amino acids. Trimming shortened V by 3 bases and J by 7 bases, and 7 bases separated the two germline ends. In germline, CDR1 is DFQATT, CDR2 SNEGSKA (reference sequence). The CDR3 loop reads CSASWGEQYF. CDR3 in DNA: TGCAGTGCTAGTTGGGGGGAGCAGTACTTC.

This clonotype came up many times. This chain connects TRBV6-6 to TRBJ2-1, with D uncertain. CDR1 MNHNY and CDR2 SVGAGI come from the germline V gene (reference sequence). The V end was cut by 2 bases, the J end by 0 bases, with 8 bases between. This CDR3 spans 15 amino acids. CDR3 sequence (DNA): TGTGCCAGCAGTTACGGGTTGAGCTCCTACAATGAGCAGTTCTTC. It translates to CASSYGLSSYNEQFF.

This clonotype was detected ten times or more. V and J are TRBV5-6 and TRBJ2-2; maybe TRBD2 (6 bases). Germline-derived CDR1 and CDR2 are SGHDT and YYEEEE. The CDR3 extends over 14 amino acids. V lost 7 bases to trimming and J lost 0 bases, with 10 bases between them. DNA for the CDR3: TGTGCCAGCGGCGGGACCTCGAACACCGGGGAGCTGTTTTTT. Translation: CASGGTSNTGELFF.

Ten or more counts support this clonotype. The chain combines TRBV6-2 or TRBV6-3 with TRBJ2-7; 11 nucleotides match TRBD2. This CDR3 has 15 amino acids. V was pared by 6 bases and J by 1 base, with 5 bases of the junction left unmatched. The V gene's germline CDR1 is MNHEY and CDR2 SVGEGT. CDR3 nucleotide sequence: TGTGCCAGCAGCACACTAGCGGGAGTGTCCTACGAGCAGTACTTC. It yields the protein CASSTLAGVSYEQYF.

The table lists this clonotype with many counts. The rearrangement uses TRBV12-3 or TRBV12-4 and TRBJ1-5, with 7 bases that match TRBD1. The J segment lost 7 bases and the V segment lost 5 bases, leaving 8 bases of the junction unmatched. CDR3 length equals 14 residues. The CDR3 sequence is CASSAGTAEQPQHF. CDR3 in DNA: TGTGCCAGCAGTGCCGGGACAGCAGAACAGCCCCAGCATTTT.

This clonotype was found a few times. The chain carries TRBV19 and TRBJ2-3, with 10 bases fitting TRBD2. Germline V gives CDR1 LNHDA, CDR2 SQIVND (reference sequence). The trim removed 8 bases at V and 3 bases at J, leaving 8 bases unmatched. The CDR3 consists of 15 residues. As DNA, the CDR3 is TGTGCCAGTCGATCTAGCGGGAGTTTAACAGATACGCAGTATTTT. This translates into CASRSSGSLTDTQYF.

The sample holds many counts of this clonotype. CDR3 sequence (DNA): TGCAGCGTTGAATTCATGGCGGCAGGCTCGAACACCGGGGAGCTGTTTTTT. Translation gives CSVEFMAAGSNTGELFF. The V gene is TRBV29-1, the J gene TRBJ2-2; D gene uncertain. Germline CDR1 is SQVTM and CDR2 is ANQGSEA. Trimming pared 2 bases from V and 0 bases from J, leaving 16 bases between. The CDR3 sequence is 17 residues long.

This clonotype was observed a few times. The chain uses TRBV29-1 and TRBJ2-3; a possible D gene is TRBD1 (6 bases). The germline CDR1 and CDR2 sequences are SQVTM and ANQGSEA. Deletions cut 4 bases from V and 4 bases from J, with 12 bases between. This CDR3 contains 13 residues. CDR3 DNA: TGCAGCGTTGGGTACAGGGTCCCAGATACGCAGTATTTT. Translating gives CSVGYRVPDTQYF.

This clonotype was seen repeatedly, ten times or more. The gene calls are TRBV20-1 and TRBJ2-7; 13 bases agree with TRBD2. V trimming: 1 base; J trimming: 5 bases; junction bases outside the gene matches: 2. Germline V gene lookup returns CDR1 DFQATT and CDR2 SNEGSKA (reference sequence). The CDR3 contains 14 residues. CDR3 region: CSARGTSGSNEQYF. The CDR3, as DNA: TGCAGTGCTAGAGGGACTAGCGGGAGCAACGAGCAGTACTTC.

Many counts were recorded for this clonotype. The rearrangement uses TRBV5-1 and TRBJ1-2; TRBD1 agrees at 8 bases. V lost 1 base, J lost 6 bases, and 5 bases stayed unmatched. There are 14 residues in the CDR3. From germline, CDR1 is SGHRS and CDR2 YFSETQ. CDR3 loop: CASSLLQGADGYTF. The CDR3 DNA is TGCGCCAGCAGCTTGCTCCAGGGGGCCGATGGCTACACCTTC.

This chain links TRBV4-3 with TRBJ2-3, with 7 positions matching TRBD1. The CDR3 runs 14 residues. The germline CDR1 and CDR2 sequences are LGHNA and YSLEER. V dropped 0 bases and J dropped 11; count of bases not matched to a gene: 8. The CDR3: CASSQDDGTDVQYF. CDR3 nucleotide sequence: TGCGCCAGCAGCCAAGATGACGGGACAGATGTGCAGTATTTT.

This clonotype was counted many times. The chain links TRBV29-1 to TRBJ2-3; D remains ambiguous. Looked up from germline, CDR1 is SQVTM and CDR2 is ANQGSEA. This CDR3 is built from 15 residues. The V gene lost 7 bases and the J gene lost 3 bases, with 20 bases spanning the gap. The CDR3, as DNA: TGCAGCGCCAGGCCTTCAAATGGTAGGACAGATACGCAGTATTTT. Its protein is CSARPSNGRTDTQYF.

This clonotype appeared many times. The CDR3 nucleotides read TGCGCCAGCAGCCCGGCTGGACCTCGCGAGCAGTACTTC. Its protein product is CASSPAGPREQYF. This rearrangement joins TRBV5-1 to TRBJ2-7; no clear D. Trimming removed 4 bases at V and 6 bases at J, with 14 bases between. CDR1 and CDR2 from the germline V gene are SGHRS and YFSETQ. This CDR3 spans 13 amino acids.

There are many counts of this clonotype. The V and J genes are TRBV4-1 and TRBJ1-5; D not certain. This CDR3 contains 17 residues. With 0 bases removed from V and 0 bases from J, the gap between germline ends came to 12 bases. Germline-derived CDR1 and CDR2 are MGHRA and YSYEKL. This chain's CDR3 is CASSQDPPTNSNQPQHF. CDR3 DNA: TGCGCCAGCAGCCAAGATCCCCCCACAAATAGCAATCAGCCCCAGCATTTT.

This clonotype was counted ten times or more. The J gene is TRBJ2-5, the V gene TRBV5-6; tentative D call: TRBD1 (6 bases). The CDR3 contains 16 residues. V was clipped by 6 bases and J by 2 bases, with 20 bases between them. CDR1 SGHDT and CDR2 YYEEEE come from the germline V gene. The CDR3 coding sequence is TGTGCCAGCACCCTCCTAAGGGACACCGTACAAGAGACCCAGTACTTC. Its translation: CASTLLRDTVQETQYF.

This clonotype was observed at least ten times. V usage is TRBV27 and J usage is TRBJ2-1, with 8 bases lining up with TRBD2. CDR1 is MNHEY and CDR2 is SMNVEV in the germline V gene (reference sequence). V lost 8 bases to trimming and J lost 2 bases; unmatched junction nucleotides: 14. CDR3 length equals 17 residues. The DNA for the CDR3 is TGTGCCAGCCGAATTCAGACTAGCGCGTCACCCTACAATGAGCAGTTCTTC. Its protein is CASRIQTSASPYNEQFF.

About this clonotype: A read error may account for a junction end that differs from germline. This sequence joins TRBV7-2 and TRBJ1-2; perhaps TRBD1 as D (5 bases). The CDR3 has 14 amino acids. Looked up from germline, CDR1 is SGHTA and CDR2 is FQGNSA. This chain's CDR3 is CASSLGQGWYGYAF. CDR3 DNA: TGTGCCAGCAGCTTAGGGCAGGGATGGTATGGCTACGCCTTC.

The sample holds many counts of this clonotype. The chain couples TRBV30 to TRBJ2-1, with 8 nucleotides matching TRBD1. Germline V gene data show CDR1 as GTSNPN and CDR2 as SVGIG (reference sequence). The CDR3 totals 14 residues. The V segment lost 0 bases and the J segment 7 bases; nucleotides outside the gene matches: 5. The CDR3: CAWSVGQGANEQFF. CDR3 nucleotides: TGTGCCTGGAGTGTCGGACAGGGAGCAAATGAGCAGTTCTTC.

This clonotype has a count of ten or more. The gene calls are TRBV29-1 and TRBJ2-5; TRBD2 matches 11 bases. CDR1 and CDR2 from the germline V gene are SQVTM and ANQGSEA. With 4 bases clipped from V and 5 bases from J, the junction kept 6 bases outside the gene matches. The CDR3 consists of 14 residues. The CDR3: CSVVTSGVLETQYF. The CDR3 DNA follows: TGCAGCGTTGTGACTAGCGGGGTATTGGAGACCCAGTACTTC.

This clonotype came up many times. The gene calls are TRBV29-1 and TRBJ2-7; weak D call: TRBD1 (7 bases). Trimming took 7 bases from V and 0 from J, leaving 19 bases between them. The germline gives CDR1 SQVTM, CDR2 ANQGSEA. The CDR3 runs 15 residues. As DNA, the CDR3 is TGCAGCGCCGAGGCAGGGGGGCAACTCTCCTACGAGCAGTACTTC. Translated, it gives CSAEAGGQLSYEQYF.

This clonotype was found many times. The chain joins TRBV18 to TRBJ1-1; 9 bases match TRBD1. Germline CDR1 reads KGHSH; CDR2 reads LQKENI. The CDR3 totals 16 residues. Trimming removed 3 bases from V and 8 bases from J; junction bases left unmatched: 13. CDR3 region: CASSPRTLGQGNEAFF. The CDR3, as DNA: TGTGCCAGCTCACCTCGGACTTTAGGACAGGGGAACGAAGCTTTCTTT.

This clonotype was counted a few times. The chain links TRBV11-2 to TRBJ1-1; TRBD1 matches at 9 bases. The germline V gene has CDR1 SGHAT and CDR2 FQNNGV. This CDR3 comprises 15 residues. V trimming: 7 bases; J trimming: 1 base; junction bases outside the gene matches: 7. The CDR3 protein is CASTIWTGANTEAFF. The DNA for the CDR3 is TGTGCCAGCACCATTTGGACAGGGGCGAACACTGAAGCTTTCTTT.

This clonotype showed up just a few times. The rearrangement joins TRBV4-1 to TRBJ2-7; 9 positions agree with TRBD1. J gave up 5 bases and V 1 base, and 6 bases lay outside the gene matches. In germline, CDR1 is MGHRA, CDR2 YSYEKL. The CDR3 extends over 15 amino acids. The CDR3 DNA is TGCGCCAGCAGCCAAGGGGACAGGGAGGTGGACGAGCAGTACTTC. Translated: CASSQGDREVDEQYF.

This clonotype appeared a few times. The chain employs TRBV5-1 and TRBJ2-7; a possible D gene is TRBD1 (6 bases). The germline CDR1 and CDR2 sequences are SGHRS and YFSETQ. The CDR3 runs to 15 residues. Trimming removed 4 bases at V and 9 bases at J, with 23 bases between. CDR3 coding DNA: TGCGCCAGCAGCCCCGAGACAGGTTTAAGGCAGGGGCAGTACTTC. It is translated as CASSPETGLRQGQYF. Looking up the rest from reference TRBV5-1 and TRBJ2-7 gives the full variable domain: KAGVTQTPRYLIKTRGQQVTLSCSPISGHRSVSWYQQTPGQGLQFLFEYFSETQRNKGNFPGRFSGRQFSNSRSEMNVSTLELGDSALYLCASSPETGLRQGQYFGPGTRLTVT.

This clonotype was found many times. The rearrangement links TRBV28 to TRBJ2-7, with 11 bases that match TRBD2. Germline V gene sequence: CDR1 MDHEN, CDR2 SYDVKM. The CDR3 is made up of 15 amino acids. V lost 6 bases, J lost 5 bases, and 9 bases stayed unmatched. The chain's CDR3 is CASSLSSGRFHEQYF. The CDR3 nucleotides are TGTGCCAGCAGCCTGTCTAGCGGGAGGTTCCACGAGCAGTACTTC.

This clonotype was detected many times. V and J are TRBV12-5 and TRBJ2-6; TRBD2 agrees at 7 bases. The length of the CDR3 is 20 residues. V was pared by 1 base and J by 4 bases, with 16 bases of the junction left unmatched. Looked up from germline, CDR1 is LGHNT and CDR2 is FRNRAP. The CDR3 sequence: CASGLDRGTGGAEGANVLTF. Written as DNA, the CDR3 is TGTGCTAGTGGTTTGGACCGGGGGACGGGGGGTGCGGAGGGGGCCAACGTCCTGACTTTC.

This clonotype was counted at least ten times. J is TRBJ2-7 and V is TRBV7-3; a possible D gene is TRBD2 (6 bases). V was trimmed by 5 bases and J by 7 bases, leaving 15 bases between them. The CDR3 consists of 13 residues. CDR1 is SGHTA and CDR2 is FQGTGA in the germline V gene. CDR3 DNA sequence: TGTGCCAGCAGCCCCACTGCGGGGTGGGAGCAGTACTTC. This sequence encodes CASSPTAGWEQYF. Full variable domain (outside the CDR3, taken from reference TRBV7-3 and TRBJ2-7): GAGVSQTPSNKVTEKGKYVELRCDPISGHTALYWYRQSLGQGPEFLIYFQGTGAADDSGLPNDRFFAVRPEGSVSTLKIQRTERGDSAVYLCASSPTAGWEQYFGPGTRLTVT.

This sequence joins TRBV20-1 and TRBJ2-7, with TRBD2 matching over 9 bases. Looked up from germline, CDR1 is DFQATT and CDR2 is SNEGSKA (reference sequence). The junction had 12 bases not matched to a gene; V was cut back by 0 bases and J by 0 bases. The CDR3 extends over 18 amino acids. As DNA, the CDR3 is TGCAGTGCTAGAGACCCGGCGCGGGAGGGGCCCATCTCCTACGAGCAGTACTTC. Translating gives CSARDPAREGPISYEQYF.